The present TCR beta chain was sequenced within a study of T cell repertoires in cytomegalovirus infection. Each CDR3 protein is one row after TCRdb ran MiXCR on the reads. The repertoire consists of under 850,000 distinct CDR3 sequences, with 30% to 40% occurring once and the leading ten covering approximately 18%. Germline lookup yields CDR1 MGHRA and CDR2 YSYEKL. The V end lost 3 bases, the J end lost 1 base, and 21 bases lay between the germline ends. This CDR3 has 18 residues. This clonotype was seen only a few times. Its antigen is still unknown. The sequence was obtained from a human donor in good health (CMV status not recorded). Some clones in this sample may be carry-over from other donors' samples. The source material was cultured PBMCs, sampled from culture after CMV antigen stimulation. V and J are TRBV4-1 and TRBJ1-1, with D maybe TRBD1 (6 bases). The CDR3 loop is CASSQDPGFGGWNTEAFF. CDR3 coding DNA: TGCGCCAGCAGCCAGGACCCTGGATTTGGGGGCTGGAACACTGAAGCTTTCTTT.